The clone carrying this T cell receptor beta chain was detected many times. The record originates from a study of T cells in Graves' hyperthyroidism and ophthalmopathy. Patients showing uncontrolled infection, other autoimmune disease, pregnancy or lactation were ineligible. Cells are PBMCs isolated from around 10 ml of fresh blood. With 8 bases removed from V and 2 bases from J, the gap between germline ends came to 24 bases. The CDR3 is made up of 18 amino acids. Germline V gene data show CDR1 as ENHRY and CDR2 as SYGVKD. RNA transcripts provided the source from which TCR beta CDR3 regions were amplified. First-round RT-PCR with HTBI primers amplified the TCR CDR3 region. A single record per CDR3 protein comes from TCRdb applying MiXCR to the multiplex PCR reads. This sample has 300,000 to 450,000 distinct CDR3 sequences; roughly 15% occur once, and the top ten carry more than 30%.

This sequence joins TRBV10-3 and TRBJ2-2; maybe TRBD1 (5 bases). The source is a woman under 40 with Graves' hyperthyroidism that later progressed to Graves' ophthalmopathy. Sequenced sample: blood. CDR3 region: CAILDSSLVAPNTGELFF. CDR3 coding DNA: TGTGCCATCCTAGACAGTTCCTTGGTGGCTCCCAACACCGGGGAGCTGTTTTTT.